Shown below are 12 T cell receptor beta chains from a single sample sequenced in a study of Ad26.COV2.S vaccination and SARS-CoV-2 variants. This table comes from immunoSEQ multiplex PCR, and its TCRdb copy is limited to in-frame clones, with some not included. The table includes roughly 380,000 clones, about 90% detected once. This material consisted of peripheral blood, taken after recovery from COVID-19. The receptors come from a human donor who had recovered from COVID-19.

The chain is built from TRBV19 and TRBJ2-1; 7 bases map to TRBD2. The V gene end was trimmed by 0 bases and the J gene end by 10 bases; junction bases not matched to a gene: 9. The V gene's germline CDR1 is LNHDA and CDR2 SQIVND (reference sequence). The CDR3 runs to 15 residues. Here the CDR3 DNA reads TGTGCCAGTAGTATAGAGGCTAGCGGACCCTGGGAGCAGTTCTTC. Translated, it gives CASSIEASGPWEQFF. The whole variable domain, filled in from reference TRBV19 and TRBJ2-1, reads DGGITQSPKYLFRKEGQNVTLSCEQNLNHDAMYWYRQDPGQGLRLIYYSQIVNDFQKGDIAEGYSVSREKKESFPLTVTSAQKNPTAFYLCASSIEASGPWEQFFGPGTRLTVL.

The V call is TRBV25-1, the J call TRBJ1-2; 8 bases line up with TRBD1. The V gene's germline CDR1 is MGHDK and CDR2 SYGVNS. V lost 0 bases, J lost 0 bases, and 9 bases stayed unmatched. The CDR3 length is 18 residues. The CDR3 is CASSEYGAGGASNYGYTF. The CDR3, as DNA: TGTGCCAGCAGTGAATATGGGGCAGGGGGCGCGTCTAACTATGGCTACACCTTC.

The J gene is TRBJ2-7, the V gene TRBV3-1 (or the pseudogene TRBV3-2); D might be TRBD1 (5 bases). Trimming took off 0 bases at V and 0 bases at J, with 12 bases between the two ends. The CDR3 has 16 amino acids. Germline V lookup: CDR1 LGHDT, CDR2 YNNKEL (reference sequence). This chain's CDR3 is CASSQEQETDSYEQYF. The DNA for the CDR3 is TGTGCCAGCAGCCAAGAGCAAGAGACAGACTCCTACGAGCAGTACTTC.

This chain connects TRBV5-6 to TRBJ2-7, with D perhaps TRBD2 (6 bases). The CDR3 runs to 14 residues. Per the germline V gene, CDR1 is SGHDT and CDR2 is YYEEEE. Trimming pared 5 bases from V and 3 bases from J, leaving 15 bases between. The CDR3 spells CASSAGTLIYEQYF. The CDR3 bases are TGTGCCAGCAGTGCCGGGACTCTGATCTACGAGCAGTACTTC. The entire variable domain, with the rest obtained from reference TRBV5-6 and TRBJ2-7, is as follows: DAGVTQSPTHLIKTRGQQVTLRCSPKSGHDTVSWYQQALGQGPQFIFQYYEEEERQRGNFPDRFSGHQFPNYSSELNVNALLLGDSALYLCASSAGTLIYEQYFGPGTRLTVT.

This sequence joins TRBV9 and TRBJ2-2, with 8 nucleotides matching TRBD2. The ends lost 3 bases at V and 1 base at J; junction bases unmatched: 5. Germline loops: CDR1 SGDLS, CDR2 YYNGEE. This CDR3 region has 16 residues. CDR3 DNA: TGTGCCAGCAGCGCCCTTAGCGGGGTGAACACCGGGGAGCTGTTTTTT. It specifies CASSALSGVNTGELFF.

The rearrangement links TRBV19 to TRBJ2-5; the D gene could be TRBD1 or TRBD2 (5 bases each). Trimming shortened V by 6 bases and J by 2 bases, and 16 bases separated the two germline ends. From germline, CDR1 is LNHDA and CDR2 SQIVND (reference sequence). This CDR3 comprises 15 residues. CDR3 sequence reads: CASRRVPRDQETQYF. DNA of the CDR3: TGTGCCAGTAGGCGGGTACCCAGGGATCAAGAGACCCAGTACTTC.

The CDR3 region has the DNA TGTGCCAGCAGCTCTCCGACAGGGGGAACGTCATACGAGCAGTACTTC. As protein: CASSSPTGGTSYEQYF. This sequence joins TRBV7-9 and TRBJ2-7; 9 bases are a match to TRBD1. Germline values: CDR1 SEHNR, CDR2 FQNEAQ (reference sequence). The CDR3 spans 16 residues. V lost 4 bases and J lost 4; bases outside the gene matches: 11.

V and J are TRBV19 and TRBJ1-2; D is undetermined. The CDR3 runs to 12 residues. Germline CDR1 and CDR2: LNHDA and SQIVND (reference sequence). V lost 11 bases, J lost 8 bases, and 18 bases lay in between. The CDR3, as DNA: TGTGCCTGTAAGCGGGAGGGCGAGGGCTACACCTTC. Its translation: CACKREGEGYTF. The variable domain in full, with the rest retrieved from reference TRBV19 and TRBJ1-2, is DGGITQSPKYLFRKEGQNVTLSCEQNLNHDAMYWYRQDPGQGLRLIYYSQIVNDFQKGDIAEGYSVSREKKESFPLTVTSAQKNPTAFYLCACKREGEGYTFGSGTRLTVV.

CDR3 loop: CASSLGYRGEMNTEAFF. CDR3 DNA sequence: TGCGCCAGCAGCTTGGGGTACAGGGGGGAGATGAACACTGAAGCTTTCTTT. The chain is built from TRBV5-1 and TRBJ1-1, with 8 bases fitting TRBD1. V shed 0 bases and J 0 bases; nucleotides not matched to a gene: 7. The V gene's germline CDR1 is SGHRS and CDR2 YFSETQ. The CDR3 loop spans 17 amino acids.

A single count supports this clone. The J gene is TRBJ2-5, the V gene TRBV6-5; 10 bases fit TRBD1. This CDR3 has 12 residues. Per germline, CDR1 MNHEY and CDR2 SVGAGI. Unmatched junction bases numbered 4, after V lost 11 bases and J lost 4 bases. The CDR3 DNA follows: TGTGCCTTCCGGACAGGGGGAGAGACCCAGTACTTC. This encodes CAFRTGGETQYF.

This chain uses TRBV6-5 with TRBJ1-2; 9 bases align to TRBD1. Germline V lookup: CDR1 MNHEY, CDR2 SVGAGI. This CDR3 region has 16 residues. V dropped 0 bases and J dropped 5; count of bases not matched to a gene: 7. For the CDR3, the DNA is TGTGCCAGCAGTTACTCGGGGACAGGGCAGCCGTATGGCTACACCTTC. Its protein is CASSYSGTGQPYGYTF.

The genes are TRBV5-1 and TRBJ1-1, with D maybe TRBD1 (6 bases). The CDR3 has 14 residues. V lost 5 bases and J 5 bases, leaving 16 bases between the germline ends. Germline V lookup: CDR1 SGHRS, CDR2 YFSETQ. As DNA, the CDR3 is TGCGCCAGCAGACTTCCAGGGGAGGTAACTGAAGCTTTCTTT. Its translation is CASRLPGEVTEAFF.